Following are 5 T cell receptor beta chains from one sample sequenced in a study of somatic mutations in cytotoxic T cells in rheumatoid arthritis. This table comes from immunoSEQ multiplex PCR, and its TCRdb copy is limited to in-frame clones, with some not included. This table holds more than 20,000 clones, roughly 84% found once. Sequenced sample: CD8+ T cells sorted from blood. All receptors derive from a woman aged 50 to 65 in good health.

J is TRBJ1-2 and V is TRBV7-9; 10 nucleotides align to TRBD1. Germline loops: CDR1 SEHNR, CDR2 FQNEAQ (reference sequence). V trimming: 5 bases; J trimming: 8 bases; junction bases outside the gene matches: 8. The CDR3 loop spans 14 amino acids. In nucleotides, the CDR3 is TGTGCCAGCAGCGGGACAGGGGCTTTTGAAGGCTACACCTTC. Translated, it gives CASSGTGAFEGYTF.

The rearrangement joins TRBV4-1 to TRBJ2-3; no clear D. The CDR3 is 14 amino acids. The germline gives CDR1 MGHRA, CDR2 YSYEKL. V was clipped by 3 bases and J by 0 bases, with 7 bases between them. The CDR3 nucleotides are TGCGCCAGCAGCCATTCACCTAGCACAGATACGCAGTATTTT. It translates to CASSHSPSTDTQYF.

This clone turned up a few times. The rearrangement links TRBV10-3 to TRBJ1-2; the D is unclear. The germline gives CDR1 ENHRY, CDR2 SYGVKD. Trimming cost V 7 bases and J 7 bases, with 10 bases left between them. The CDR3 is made up of 11 amino acids. In nucleotides, the CDR3 is TGTGCCATCATGGAATCAGCTGGCTACACCTTC. It encodes CAIMESAGYTF.

The chain carries TRBV6-1 and TRBJ1-2; D call uncertain. Germline loops: CDR1 MNHNS, CDR2 SASEGT. The CDR3 runs to 11 residues. Trimming shortened V by 1 base and J by 8 bases, and 5 bases separated the two germline ends. The CDR3 DNA follows: TGTGCCAGCAGTGAAGGGGGAGGCTACACCTTC. It specifies CASSEGGGYTF.

This chain connects TRBV5-6 to TRBJ2-5; perhaps TRBD1 as D (6 bases). The germline CDR1 and CDR2 sequences are SGHDT and YYEEEE. The V end was cut by 4 bases, the J end by 1 base, with 14 bases between. The CDR3 extends over 15 amino acids. In nucleotides, the CDR3 is TGTGCCAGCAGCCCTATGGGGGCAGGCCAAGAGACCCAGTACTTC. It is translated as CASSPMGAGQETQYF.